These 13 T cell receptor beta chains came from one sample sequenced in a study of human T cells and chemical hapten exposure. TCRdb called the RACE reads again in MiXCR, with one record for every CDR3 protein. This table holds tens of thousands of distinct CDR3 sequences, 7% to 10% found once. The sample's time point: patch test 1, 2 weeks after DPC sensitization. Regarding treatment: therapeutic diphenylcyclopropenone sensitization with weekly scalp DPC. The sequences come from whole blood, collected in connection with sensitization to the hapten diphenylcyclopropenone (DPC). The source is a woman in her thirties or forties with alopecia areata. Some clones in this sample may be carry-over from other donors' samples.

The chain joins TRBV3-1 to TRBJ2-1, with D perhaps TRBD2 (7 bases). The CDR3 spans 15 residues. With 4 bases removed from V and 7 bases from J, the gap between germline ends came to 17 bases. Germline lookup yields CDR1 LGHDT and CDR2 YNNKEL (reference sequence). The CDR3 protein is CASSPVGGPRNEQFF. CDR3 sequence (DNA): TGTGCCAGCAGCCCAGTGGGGGGGCCGCGAAATGAGCAGTTCTTC.

This clonotype came up many times. V gene TRBV29-1 combines with J gene TRBJ2-3; D is perhaps TRBD2 (5 bases). This CDR3 has 13 amino acids. Per germline, CDR1 SQVTM and CDR2 ANQGSEA. The V and J ends lost 8 bases and 1 base respectively, with 13 bases between them. The CDR3: CSHRGVGTDTQYF. In DNA form, the CDR3 reads TGCAGCCACCGGGGTGTCGGCACAGATACGCAGTATTTT.

The sample holds many counts of this clonotype. This rearrangement joins TRBV11-2 to TRBJ2-3, with TRBD2 as a possible D gene (6 bases). V was cut by 5 bases and J by 3 bases, with 12 bases left in between. The germline V gene encodes CDR1 SGHAT and CDR2 FQNNGV. The CDR3 consists of 14 residues. The CDR3, as DNA: TGTGCCAGCAGCCCTAGGAGGGCGACAGATACGCAGTATTTT. Amino acid sequence: CASSPRRATDTQYF.

The rearrangement joins TRBV20-1 to TRBJ2-5; TRBD1 aligns across 7 bases. The junction had 9 bases not matched to a gene; V was cut back by 4 bases and J by 4 bases. The germline V gene encodes CDR1 DFQATT and CDR2 SNEGSKA (reference sequence). The CDR3 extends over 14 amino acids. CDR3 coding DNA: TGCAGTGCTATCCCCATGAGGGGGCGAGAGACCCAGTACTTC. It encodes CSAIPMRGRETQYF.

This clonotype was seen at least ten times. The chain joins TRBV14 to TRBJ2-7; D is unclear. V was trimmed by 4 bases and J by 3 bases, leaving 7 bases between them. Germline CDR1 SGHDN, CDR2 FVKESK. The CDR3 extends over 12 amino acids. The CDR3 sequence is CASSLLVYEQYF. DNA for the CDR3: TGTGCCAGCAGCCTGCTTGTCTACGAGCAGTACTTC. Full variable domain (remainder filled in from reference TRBV14 and TRBJ2-7): EAGVTQFPSHSVIEKGQTVTLRCDPISGHDNLYWYRRVMGKEIKFLLHFVKESKQDESGMPNNRFLAERTGGTYSTLKVQPAELEDSGVYFCASSLLVYEQYFGPGTRLTVT.

This clonotype was seen repeatedly, ten times or more. This chain connects TRBV25-1 to TRBJ1-3, with D uncertain. Germline V gives CDR1 MGHDK, CDR2 SYGVNS. The CDR3 has 20 residues. The V and J ends lost 2 bases and 5 bases respectively, with 28 bases between them. CDR3 sequence reads: CASSEGWAWSERAPRNTIYF. The CDR3 nucleotides are TGTGCCAGCAGTGAAGGGTGGGCCTGGAGTGAAAGAGCCCCAAGAAACACCATATATTTT. Looking up the rest from reference TRBV25-1 and TRBJ1-3 gives the full variable domain: EADIYQTPRYLVIGTGKKITLECSQTMGHDKMYWYQQDPGMELHLIHYSYGVNSTEKGDLSSESTVSRIRTEHFPLTLESARPSHTSQYLCASSEGWAWSERAPRNTIYFGEGSWLTVV.

This clonotype was detected ten times or more. The CDR3 loop is CAWSSGQPNQPQHF. The CDR3 DNA reads as TGTGCCTGGAGTTCAGGACAGCCGAATCAGCCCCAGCATTTT. The V and J genes are TRBV30 and TRBJ1-5, with D possibly TRBD1 on 6 matching bases. Germline V gene lookup returns CDR1 GTSNPN and CDR2 SVGIG (reference sequence). The length of the CDR3 is 14 residues. The V gene lost 2 bases and the J gene lost 4 bases, with 12 bases spanning the gap.

This clonotype turned up a few times. V gene TRBV29-1 combines with J gene TRBJ2-3; a weak D match, TRBD2 (6 bases). Germline lookup yields CDR1 SQVTM and CDR2 ANQGSEA. This CDR3 contains 14 residues. Between the trimmed V and J ends, which lost 5 bases and 2 bases, there was a span of 14 bases. This CDR3 reads CSVSGGIYTDTQYF. CDR3 nucleotide sequence: TGCAGCGTTTCTGGGGGGATATACACAGATACGCAGTATTTT.

This clonotype was seen at least ten times. The chain combines TRBV29-1 with TRBJ1-2; 11 bases match TRBD1. CDR1 SQVTM and CDR2 ANQGSEA come from the germline V gene. The CDR3 length is 14 residues. After removal of 1 base from V and 7 bases from J, the junction contained 5 bases not matched to a gene. Here the CDR3 DNA reads TGCAGCGTTGAAGTCGGACAGGGGGCGGTTGGCTACACCTTC. Translated, it gives CSVEVGQGAVGYTF. Supplemented by reference TRBV29-1 and TRBJ1-2, the full variable domain reads SAVISQKPSRDICQRGTSLTIQCQVDSQVTMMFWYRQQPGQSLTLIATANQGSEATYESGFVIDKFPISRPNLTFSTLTVSNMSPEDSSIYLCSVEVGQGAVGYTFGSGTRLTVV.

This chain links TRBV7-2 with TRBJ2-5; possibly TRBD1 for D (5 bases). The germline V gene has CDR1 SGHTA and CDR2 FQGNSA. This CDR3 is 14 amino acids long. V was trimmed by 8 bases and J by 5 bases, leaving 18 bases between them. The CDR3 nucleotides read TGTGCCAGCGGCCTGCATCAGGGAAGCGAGACCCAGTACTTC. It translates to CASGLHQGSETQYF. The full variable domain, completed using reference TRBV7-2 and TRBJ2-5, is GAGVSQSPSNKVTEKGKDVELRCDPISGHTALYWYRQSLGQGLEFLIYFQGNSAPDKSGLPSDRFSAERTGGSVSTLTIQRTQQEDSAVYLCASGLHQGSETQYFGPGTRLLVL.

This clonotype was recorded a few times. This chain connects TRBV4-1 to TRBJ2-5; tentative D call: TRBD2 (7 bases). V shed 4 bases and J shed 6 bases, with 21 bases lying between them. CDR3 length equals 16 residues. Germline V gene data show CDR1 as MGHRA and CDR2 as YSYEKL. As DNA, the CDR3 is TGCGCCAGCAGCCCAACCGAGGGGGGGGCTCTGAAGACCCAGTACTTC. Protein sequence: CASSPTEGGALKTQYF.

V is TRBV28 and J is TRBJ1-1; no reliable D call. This CDR3 contains 13 residues. The ends were cut back, 1 base at V and 1 base at J, with 4 bases in the middle. Germline CDR1 MDHEN, CDR2 SYDVKM. CDR3 nucleotides: TGTGCCAGCAGTTTATTACCGAACACTGAAGCTTTCTTT. It is translated as CASSLLPNTEAFF. The entire variable domain, with the rest obtained from reference TRBV28 and TRBJ1-1, is as follows: DVKVTQSSRYLVKRTGEKVFLECVQDMDHENMFWYRQDPGLGLRLIYFSYDVKMKEKGDIPEGYSVSREKKERFSLILESASTNQTSMYLCASSLLPNTEAFFGQGTRLTVV.

This clonotype was picked up many times. V gene TRBV7-3 combines with J gene TRBJ2-3, with TRBD2 matching over 11 bases. Germline CDR1 and CDR2: SGHTA and FQGTGA. The CDR3 runs to 16 residues. The V gene end was trimmed by 4 bases and the J gene end by 2 bases; junction bases not matched to a gene: 5. As DNA, the CDR3 is TGTGCCAGCAGCTCGCTAGCGGGGGGTTACACAGATACGCAGTATTTT. Amino acids: CASSSLAGGYTDTQYF.